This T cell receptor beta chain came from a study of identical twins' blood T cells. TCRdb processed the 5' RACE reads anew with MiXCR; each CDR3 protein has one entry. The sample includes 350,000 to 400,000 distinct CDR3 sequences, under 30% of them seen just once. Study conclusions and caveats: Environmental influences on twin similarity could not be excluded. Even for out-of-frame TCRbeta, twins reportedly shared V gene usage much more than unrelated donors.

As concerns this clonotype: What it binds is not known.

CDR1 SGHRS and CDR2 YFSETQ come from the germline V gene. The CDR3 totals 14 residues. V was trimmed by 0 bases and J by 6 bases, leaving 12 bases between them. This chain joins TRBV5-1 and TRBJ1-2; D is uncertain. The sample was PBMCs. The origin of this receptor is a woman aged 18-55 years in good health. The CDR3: CASSLAITVDGYTF. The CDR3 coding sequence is TGCGCCAGCAGCTTGGCCATAACAGTGGATGGCTACACCTTC.